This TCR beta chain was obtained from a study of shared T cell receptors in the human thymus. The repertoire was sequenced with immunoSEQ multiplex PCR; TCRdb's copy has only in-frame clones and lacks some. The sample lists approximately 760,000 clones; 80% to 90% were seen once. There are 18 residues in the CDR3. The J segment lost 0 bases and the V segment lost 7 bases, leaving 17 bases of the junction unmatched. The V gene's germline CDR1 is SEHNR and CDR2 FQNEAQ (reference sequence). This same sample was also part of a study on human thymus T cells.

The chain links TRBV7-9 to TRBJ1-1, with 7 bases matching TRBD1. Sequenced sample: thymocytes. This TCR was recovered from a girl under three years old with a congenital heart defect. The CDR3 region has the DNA TGTGCCAGCACAGCTTACAGGGGCTTGGTCCCCATGAACACTGAAGCTTTCTTT. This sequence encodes CASTAYRGLVPMNTEAFF.